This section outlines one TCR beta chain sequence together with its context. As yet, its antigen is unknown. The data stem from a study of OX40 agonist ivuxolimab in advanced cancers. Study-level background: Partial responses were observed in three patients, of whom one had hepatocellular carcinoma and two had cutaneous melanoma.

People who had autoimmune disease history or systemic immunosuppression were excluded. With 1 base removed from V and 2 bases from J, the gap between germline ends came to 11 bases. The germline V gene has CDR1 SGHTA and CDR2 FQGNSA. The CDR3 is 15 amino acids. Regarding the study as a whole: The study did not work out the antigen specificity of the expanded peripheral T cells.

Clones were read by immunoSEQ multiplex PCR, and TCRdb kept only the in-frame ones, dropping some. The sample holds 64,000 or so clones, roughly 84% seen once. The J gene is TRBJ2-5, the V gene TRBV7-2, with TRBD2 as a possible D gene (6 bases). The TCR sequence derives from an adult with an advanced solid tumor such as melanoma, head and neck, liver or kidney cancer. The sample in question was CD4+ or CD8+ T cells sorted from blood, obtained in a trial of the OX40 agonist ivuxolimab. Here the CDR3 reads CASSLDGRWQETQYF. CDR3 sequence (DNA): TGTGCCAGCAGCTTAGATGGGAGGTGGCAAGAGACCCAGTACTTC.